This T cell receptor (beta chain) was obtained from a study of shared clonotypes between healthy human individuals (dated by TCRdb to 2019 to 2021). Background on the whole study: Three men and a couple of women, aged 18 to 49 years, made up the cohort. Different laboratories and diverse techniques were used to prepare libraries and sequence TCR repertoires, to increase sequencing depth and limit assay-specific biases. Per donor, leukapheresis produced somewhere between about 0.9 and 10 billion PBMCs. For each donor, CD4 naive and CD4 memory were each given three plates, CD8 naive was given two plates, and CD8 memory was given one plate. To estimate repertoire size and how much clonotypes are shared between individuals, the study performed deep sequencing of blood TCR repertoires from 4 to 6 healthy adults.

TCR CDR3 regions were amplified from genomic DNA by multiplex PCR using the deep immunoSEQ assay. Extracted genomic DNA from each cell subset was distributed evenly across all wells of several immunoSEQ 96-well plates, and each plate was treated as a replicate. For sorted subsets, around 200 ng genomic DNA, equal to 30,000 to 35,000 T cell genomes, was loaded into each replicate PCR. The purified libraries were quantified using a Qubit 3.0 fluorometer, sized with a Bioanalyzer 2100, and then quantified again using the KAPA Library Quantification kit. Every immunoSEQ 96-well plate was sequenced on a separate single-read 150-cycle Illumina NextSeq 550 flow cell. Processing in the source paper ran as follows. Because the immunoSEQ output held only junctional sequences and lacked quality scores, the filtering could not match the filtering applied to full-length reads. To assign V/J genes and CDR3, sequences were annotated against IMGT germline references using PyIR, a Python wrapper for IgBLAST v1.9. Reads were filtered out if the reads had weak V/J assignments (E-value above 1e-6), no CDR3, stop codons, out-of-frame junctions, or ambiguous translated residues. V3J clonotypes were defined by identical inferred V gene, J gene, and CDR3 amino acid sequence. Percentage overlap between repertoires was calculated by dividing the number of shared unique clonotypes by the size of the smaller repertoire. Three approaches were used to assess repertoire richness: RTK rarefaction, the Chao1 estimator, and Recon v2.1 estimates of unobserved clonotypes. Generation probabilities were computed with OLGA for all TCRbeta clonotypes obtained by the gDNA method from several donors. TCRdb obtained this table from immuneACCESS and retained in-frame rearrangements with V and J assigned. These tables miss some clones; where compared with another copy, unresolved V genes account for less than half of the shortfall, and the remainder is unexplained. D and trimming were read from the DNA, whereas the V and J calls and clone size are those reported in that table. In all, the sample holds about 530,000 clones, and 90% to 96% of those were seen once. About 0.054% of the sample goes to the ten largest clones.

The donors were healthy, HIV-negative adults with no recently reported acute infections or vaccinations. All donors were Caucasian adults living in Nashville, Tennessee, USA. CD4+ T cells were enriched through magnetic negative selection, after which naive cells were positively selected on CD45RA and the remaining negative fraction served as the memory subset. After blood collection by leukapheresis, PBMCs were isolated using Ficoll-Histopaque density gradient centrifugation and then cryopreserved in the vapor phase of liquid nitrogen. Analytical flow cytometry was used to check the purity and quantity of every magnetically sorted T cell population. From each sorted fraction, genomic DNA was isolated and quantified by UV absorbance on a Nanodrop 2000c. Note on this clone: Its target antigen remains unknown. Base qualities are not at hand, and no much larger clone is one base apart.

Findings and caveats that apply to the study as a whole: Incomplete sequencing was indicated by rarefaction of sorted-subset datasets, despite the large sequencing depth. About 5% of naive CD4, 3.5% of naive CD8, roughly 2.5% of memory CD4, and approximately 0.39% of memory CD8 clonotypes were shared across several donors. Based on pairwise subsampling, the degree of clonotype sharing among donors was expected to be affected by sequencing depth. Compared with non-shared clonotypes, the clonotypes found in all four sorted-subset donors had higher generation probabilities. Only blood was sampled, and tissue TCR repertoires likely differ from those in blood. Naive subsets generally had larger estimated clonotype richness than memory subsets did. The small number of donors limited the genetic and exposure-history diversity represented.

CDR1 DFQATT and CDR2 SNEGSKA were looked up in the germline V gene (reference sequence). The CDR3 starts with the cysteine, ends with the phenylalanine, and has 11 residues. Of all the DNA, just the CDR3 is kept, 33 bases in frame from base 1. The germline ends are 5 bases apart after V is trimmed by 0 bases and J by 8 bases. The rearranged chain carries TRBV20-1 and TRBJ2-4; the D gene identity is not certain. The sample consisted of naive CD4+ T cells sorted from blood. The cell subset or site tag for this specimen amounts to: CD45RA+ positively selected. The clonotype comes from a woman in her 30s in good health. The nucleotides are TGCAGTGCTAGAGATCGGGACATTCAGTACTTC. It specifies CSARDRDIQYF.